This T cell receptor beta chain was recovered during a study of glioma-infiltrating T cells. Overall study results and limits: Tissue and blood shared very few CDR3 sequences.

This clonotype was recorded many times. The antigen is undetermined. The iRepertoire nested amplicon-rescue multiplex PCR amplified TCR alpha and beta CDR3s from RNA. Input was 100-400 ng of tissue mRNA or PBMC total RNA. A single record per CDR3 protein comes from TCRdb applying MiXCR to the multiplex PCR reads. The sample carries tens of thousands of distinct CDR3 sequences, around 42% recorded once. In germline, CDR1 is SGHTA, CDR2 FQGTGA. The CDR3 contains 13 residues. V lost 1 base to trimming and J lost 8 bases, with 11 bases between them. The TCR sequence derives from a human donor with low-grade glioma or glioblastoma, undergoing nonglioma brain surgery, or in good health (not recorded which). Material for sequencing was glioma tissue, nonneoplastic brain tissue, or PBMCs (not recorded which). The chain recombines TRBV7-3 with TRBJ1-1; D gene uncertain. The CDR3 nucleotides read TGTGCCAGCAGCTTAAGCCGGGCCGCCGAAGCTTTCTTT. This sequence encodes CASSLSRAAEAFF.